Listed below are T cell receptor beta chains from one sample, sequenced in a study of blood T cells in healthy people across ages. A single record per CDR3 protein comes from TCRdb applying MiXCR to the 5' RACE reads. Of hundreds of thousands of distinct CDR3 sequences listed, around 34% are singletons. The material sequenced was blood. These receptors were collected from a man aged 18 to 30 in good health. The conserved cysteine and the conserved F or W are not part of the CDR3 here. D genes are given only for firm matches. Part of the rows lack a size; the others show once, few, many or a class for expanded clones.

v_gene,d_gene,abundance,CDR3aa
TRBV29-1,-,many,SAVGVYNEQF
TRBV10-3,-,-,AISESRGPEQY
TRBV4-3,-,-,ASSQDSLQRTDTQY
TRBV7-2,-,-,ASRVSPLANHGYT
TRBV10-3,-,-,ATSEPDRSYGYT
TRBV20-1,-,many,SASRGRDTQY
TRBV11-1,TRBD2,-,ASSLKPGASGGVLSSYNEQY
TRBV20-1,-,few,SARDPRRSSANEKLF
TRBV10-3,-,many,AISENNEQF
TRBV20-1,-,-,SARQALNTEAF
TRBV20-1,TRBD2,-,SAPGLASTYEQY
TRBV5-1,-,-,ASSLDLLGGEQY
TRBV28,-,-,ASSLVTGRTLNYGYT
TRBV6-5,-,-,ASSYGGLGELF
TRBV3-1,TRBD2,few,ASSQFGLAGGRGTDTQY
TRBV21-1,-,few,ASSNRGIYGYT
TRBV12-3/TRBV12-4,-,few,ASSWGGTTTF
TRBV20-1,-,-,SVRDRVDTEAF